This T cell receptor beta chain was captured by sequencing in a study of T cells after posttransplantation cyclophosphamide. Broader study findings: Later blood repertoires were often dominated by clones from the donor CD8+ memory compartment. Blood and skin or GI T cell repertoires showed limited TRB overlap.

Cells defined as naive were viable CD3+CD4+ or CD3+CD8+ and CCR7+CD45RA+CD45RO-CD95-CD27+CD28+. Profiled with immunoSEQ multiplex PCR; TCRdb holds only in-frame clones, not every one. The profile shows fewer than 25,000 clones, less than 98% of them singletons. About this clone itself: What it binds is not known.

There are 15 residues in the CDR3. Germline lookup yields CDR1 MNHNS and CDR2 SASEGT. The V end lost 2 bases, the J end lost 2 bases, and 13 bases lay between the germline ends. The receptor was derived from a man aged 45-65 years in good health, CMV-negative, and a related stem cell transplant donor. Sequences were obtained from naive CD4+ T cells sorted from PBMCs. V is TRBV6-1 and J is TRBJ2-7; D perhaps matches TRBD1 (6 bases). In DNA form, the CDR3 reads TGTGCCAGCAGTGAATTCGAGACAGGAACCTACGAGCAGTACTTC. Translated, it gives CASSEFETGTYEQYF.